This T cell receptor (beta chain) was profiled in a study of high-grade serous ovarian cancer treatment subgroups listed by TCRdb under 2021. In terms of the full investigation: A mean of 14,192 reads and approximately 7,500 unique TCR beta rearrangements per sample was generated by sequencing. The study examined TCR beta repertoires in high-grade serous ovarian cancer patients who were grouped under a laparoscopic triage algorithm by complete gross resection or by neoadjuvant chemotherapy response. Of the approximately 30 patients in the cohort, about ten had no residual disease after primary surgery (R0), about ten were excellent NACT responders, and about ten were poor NACT responders. In total there were around 99 samples, since every patient provided one primary tumor sample and two metastatic tumor samples.

The tumor samples were collected prior to definitive surgery or chemotherapy. Genomic DNA was extracted by the MD Anderson Biospecimen Extraction Resource, and TCR sequencing was done by the MD Anderson Cancer Genomics Laboratory. As to this clone: The specificity of this receptor is unknown. Per-base quality was not reported, and no clone a single base away is much larger than it.

The 100 or so tumor samples underwent high-throughput TCR profiling using ImmunoSEQ. Processing in the source paper ran as follows. To measure repertoire diversity, the metrics used were richness (unique productive sequences), clonality, evenness and relatedness, and the Bhattacharyya coefficient was used to assess similarity between samples. A sensitivity analysis excluded TCRs with fewer than two reads and gave consistent conclusions. The table was pulled from immuneACCESS by TCRdb, which kept in-frame rearrangements only. Such tables lose some clones; where checked, under half of the loss comes from unresolved V genes, and the rest has no known cause. The V and J calls and clone size are taken from that table; D and trimming were inferred from the DNA. This sample has 9,100 or so clones in its table, and roughly 70% of those were observed once. The leading ten clones occupy more than 8.5% of the sample.

Overall study results and their limits: The TCR repertoire analyses centered on CDR3, leaving CDR1 and CDR2 unanalyzed. Spatial information was not captured by bulk tumor TCR sequencing, so insight into HGSC tumor complexity and diversity was limited. TCR clonal relatedness showed a positive correlation with neoantigen level and a trend toward positive correlation with copy number variation and mutation load from whole-genome sequencing. Repertoire similarity between tumors of the same patient ranged about 0.1 to 0.79, whereas almost no similarity was seen between different patients.

Sequenced sample: tumor tissue. This receptor was taken from a human donor with high-grade serous ovarian cancer.

The CDR3 has the sequence CASSSENGGPQHF. The nucleotide sequence is given as TGTGCCAGCAGCTCAGAAAACGGGGGGCCCCAGCATTTT. The chain is made from TRBV7-2 and TRBJ1-5; TRBD1 is perhaps the D gene, given 5 matching bases. V drops 4 bases and J drops 9 bases, leaving 13 bases in between. The CDR3 spans 13 residues, from the cysteine through the phenylalanine. The DNA shown is the 39-base CDR3, in frame from base 1. According to the germline V gene, CDR1 reads SGHTA and CDR2 reads FQGNSA.